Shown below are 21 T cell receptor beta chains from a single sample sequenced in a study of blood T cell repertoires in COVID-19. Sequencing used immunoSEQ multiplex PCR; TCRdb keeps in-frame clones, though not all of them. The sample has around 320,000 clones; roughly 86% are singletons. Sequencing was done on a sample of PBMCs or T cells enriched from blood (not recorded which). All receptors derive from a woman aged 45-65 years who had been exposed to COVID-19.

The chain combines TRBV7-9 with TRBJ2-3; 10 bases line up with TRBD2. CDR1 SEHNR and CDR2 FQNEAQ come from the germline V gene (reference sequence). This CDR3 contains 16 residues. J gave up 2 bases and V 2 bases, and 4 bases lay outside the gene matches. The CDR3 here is CASSLRLAGDTDTQYF. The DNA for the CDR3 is TGTGCCAGCAGCTTACGACTAGCGGGTGACACAGATACGCAGTATTTT. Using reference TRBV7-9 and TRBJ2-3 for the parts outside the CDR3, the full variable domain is DTGVSQNPRHKITKRGQNVTFRCDPISEHNRLYWYRQTLGQGPEFLTYFQNEAQLEKSRLLSDRFSAERPKGSFSTLEIQRTEQGDSAMYLCASSLRLAGDTDTQYFGPGTRLTVL.

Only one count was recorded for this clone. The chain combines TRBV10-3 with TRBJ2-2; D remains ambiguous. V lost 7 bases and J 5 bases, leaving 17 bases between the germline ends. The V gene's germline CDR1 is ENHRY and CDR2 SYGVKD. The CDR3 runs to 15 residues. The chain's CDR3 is CAITQFRSMTGELFF. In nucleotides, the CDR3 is TGTGCCATCACCCAATTTCGGTCTATGACCGGGGAGCTGTTTTTT.

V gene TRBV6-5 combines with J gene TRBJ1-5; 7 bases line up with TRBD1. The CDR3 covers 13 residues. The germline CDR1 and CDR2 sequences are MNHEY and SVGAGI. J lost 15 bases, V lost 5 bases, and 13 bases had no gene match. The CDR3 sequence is CASSNTLVGQRHF. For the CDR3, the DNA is TGTGCCAGCAGTAATACTTTGGTGGGACAGAGGCATTTT.

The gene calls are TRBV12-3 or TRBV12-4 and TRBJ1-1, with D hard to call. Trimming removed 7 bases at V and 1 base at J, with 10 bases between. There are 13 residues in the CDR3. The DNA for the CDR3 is TGTGCCAGCACCATTCACTGGAACACTGAAGCTTTCTTT. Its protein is CASTIHWNTEAFF.

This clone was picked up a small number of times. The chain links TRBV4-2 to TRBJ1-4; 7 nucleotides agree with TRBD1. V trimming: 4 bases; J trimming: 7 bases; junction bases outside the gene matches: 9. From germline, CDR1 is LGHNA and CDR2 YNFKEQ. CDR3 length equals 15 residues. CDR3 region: CASSPRTGVGEKLFF. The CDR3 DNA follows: TGTGCCAGCAGCCCCAGAACAGGGGTGGGTGAAAAACTGTTTTTT.

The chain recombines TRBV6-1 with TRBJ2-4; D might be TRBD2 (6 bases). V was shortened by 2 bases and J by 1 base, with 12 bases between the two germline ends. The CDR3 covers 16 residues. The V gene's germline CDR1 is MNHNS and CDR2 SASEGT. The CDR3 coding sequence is TGTGCCAGCAGTGAACTCGGAGGGCTGGCCAAAAACATTCAGTACTTC. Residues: CASSELGGLAKNIQYF.

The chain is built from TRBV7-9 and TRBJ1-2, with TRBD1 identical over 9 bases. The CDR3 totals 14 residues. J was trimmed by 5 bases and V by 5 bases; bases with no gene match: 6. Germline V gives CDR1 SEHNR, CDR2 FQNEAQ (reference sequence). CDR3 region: CASSTGQGGYGYTF. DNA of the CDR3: TGTGCCAGCAGCACGGGACAGGGTGGTTATGGCTACACCTTC.

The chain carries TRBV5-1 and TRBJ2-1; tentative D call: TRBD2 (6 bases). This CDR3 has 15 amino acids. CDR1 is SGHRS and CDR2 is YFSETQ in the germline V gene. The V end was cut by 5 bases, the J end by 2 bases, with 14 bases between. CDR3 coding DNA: TGCGCCAGCAGTTTCGGGGGAACGGCCTACAATGAGCAGTTCTTC. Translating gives CASSFGGTAYNEQFF.

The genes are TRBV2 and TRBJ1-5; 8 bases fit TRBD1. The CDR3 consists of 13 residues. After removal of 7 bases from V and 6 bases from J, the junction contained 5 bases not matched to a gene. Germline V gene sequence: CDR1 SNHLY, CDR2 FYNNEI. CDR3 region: CASTLDRGQPQHF. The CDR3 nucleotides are TGTGCCAGCACCCTAGACAGGGGTCAGCCCCAGCATTTT.

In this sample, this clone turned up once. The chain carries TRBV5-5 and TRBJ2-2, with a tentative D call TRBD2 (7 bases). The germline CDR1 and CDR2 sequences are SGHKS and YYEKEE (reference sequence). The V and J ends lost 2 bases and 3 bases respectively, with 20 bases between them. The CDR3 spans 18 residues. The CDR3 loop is CASSFFFSRGADTGELFF. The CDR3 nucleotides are TGTGCCAGCAGCTTCTTTTTTAGTCGGGGGGCGGACACCGGGGAGCTGTTTTTT. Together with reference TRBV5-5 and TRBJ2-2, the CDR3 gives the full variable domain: DAGVTQSPTHLIKTRGQQVTLRCSPISGHKSVSWYQQVLGQGPQFIFQYYEKEERGRGNFPDRFSARQFPNYSSELNVNALLLGDSALYLCASSFFFSRGADTGELFFGEGSRLTVL.

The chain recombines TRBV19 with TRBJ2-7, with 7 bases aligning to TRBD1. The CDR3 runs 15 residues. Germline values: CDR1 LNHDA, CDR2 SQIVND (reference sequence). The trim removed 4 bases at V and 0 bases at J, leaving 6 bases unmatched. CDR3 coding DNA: TGTGCCAGTAGTACAAGACAGGGCCCCTCCTACGAGCAGTACTTC. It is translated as CASSTRQGPSYEQYF.

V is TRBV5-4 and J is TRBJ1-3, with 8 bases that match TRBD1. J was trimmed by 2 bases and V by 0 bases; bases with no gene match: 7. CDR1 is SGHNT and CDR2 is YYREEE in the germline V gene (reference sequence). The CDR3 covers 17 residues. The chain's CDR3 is CASSLAGGVGAGNTIYF. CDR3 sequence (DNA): TGTGCCAGCAGCTTGGCAGGGGGCGTTGGGGCTGGAAACACCATATATTTT.

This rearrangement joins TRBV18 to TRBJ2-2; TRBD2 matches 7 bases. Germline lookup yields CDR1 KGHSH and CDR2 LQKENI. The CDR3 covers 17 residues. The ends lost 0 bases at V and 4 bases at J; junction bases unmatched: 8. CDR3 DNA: TGTGCCAGCTCACCACCGCGTGTTGGGGGGGTCACCGGGGAGCTGTTTTTT. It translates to CASSPPRVGGVTGELFF. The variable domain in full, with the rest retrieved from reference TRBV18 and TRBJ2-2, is NAGVMQNPRHLVRRRGQEARLRCSPMKGHSHVYWYRQLPEEGLKFMVYLQKENIIDESGMPKERFSAEFPKEGPSILRIQQVVRGDSAAYFCASSPPRVGGVTGELFFGEGSRLTVL.

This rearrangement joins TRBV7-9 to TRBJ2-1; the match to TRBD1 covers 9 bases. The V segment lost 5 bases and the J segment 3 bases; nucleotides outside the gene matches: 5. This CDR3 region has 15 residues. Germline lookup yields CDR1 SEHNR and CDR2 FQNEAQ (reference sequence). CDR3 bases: TGTGCCAGCAGCCAAAGGGACAGGGTCTACAATGAGCAGTTCTTC. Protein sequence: CASSQRDRVYNEQFF.

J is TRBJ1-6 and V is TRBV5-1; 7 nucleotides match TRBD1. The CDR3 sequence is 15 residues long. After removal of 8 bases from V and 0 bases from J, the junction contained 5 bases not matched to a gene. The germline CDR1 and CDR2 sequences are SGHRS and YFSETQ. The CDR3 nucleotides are TGCGCCAGTTCGACAGGGAGCTCCTATAATTCACCCCTCCACTTT. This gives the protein CASSTGSSYNSPLHF.

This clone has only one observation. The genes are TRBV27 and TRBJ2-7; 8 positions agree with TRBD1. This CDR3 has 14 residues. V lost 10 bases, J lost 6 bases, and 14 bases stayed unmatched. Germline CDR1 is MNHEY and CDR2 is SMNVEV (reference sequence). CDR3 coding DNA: TGTGCCACCCATACAGGACAGGGACGCTCCGAGCAGTACTTC. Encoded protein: CATHTGQGRSEQYF.

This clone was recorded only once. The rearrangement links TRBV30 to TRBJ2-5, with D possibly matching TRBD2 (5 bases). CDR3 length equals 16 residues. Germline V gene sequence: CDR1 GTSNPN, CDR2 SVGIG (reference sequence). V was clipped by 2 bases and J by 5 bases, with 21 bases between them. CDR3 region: CAWSIIRGLWEETQYF. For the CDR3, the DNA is TGTGCCTGGAGTATAATACGCGGTTTGTGGGAGGAGACCCAGTACTTC.

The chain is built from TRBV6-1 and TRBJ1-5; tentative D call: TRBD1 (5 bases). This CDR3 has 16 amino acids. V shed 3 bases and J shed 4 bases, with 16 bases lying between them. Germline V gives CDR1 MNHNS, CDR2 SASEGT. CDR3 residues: CASSDAGSGWNQPQHF. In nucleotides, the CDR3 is TGTGCCAGCAGTGACGCGGGGTCAGGGTGGAATCAGCCCCAGCATTTT.

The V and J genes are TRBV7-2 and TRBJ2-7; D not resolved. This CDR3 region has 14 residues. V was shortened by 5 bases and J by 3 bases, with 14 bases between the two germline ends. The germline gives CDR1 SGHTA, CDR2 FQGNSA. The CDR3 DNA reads TGTGCCAGCAGCCCGGGTAGGCAGAACTACGAGCAGTACTTC. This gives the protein CASSPGRQNYEQYF.

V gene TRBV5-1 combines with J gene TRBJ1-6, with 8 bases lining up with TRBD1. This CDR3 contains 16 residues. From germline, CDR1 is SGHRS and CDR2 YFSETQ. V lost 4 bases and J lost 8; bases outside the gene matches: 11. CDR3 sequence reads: CASSAIPGQDHSPLHF. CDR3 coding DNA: TGCGCCAGCAGCGCTATCCCGGGACAGGACCATTCACCCCTCCACTTT. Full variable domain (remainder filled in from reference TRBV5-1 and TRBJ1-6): KAGVTQTPRYLIKTRGQQVTLSCSPISGHRSVSWYQQTPGQGLQFLFEYFSETQRNKGNFPGRFSGRQFSNSRSEMNVSTLELGDSALYLCASSAIPGQDHSPLHFGNGTRLTVT.

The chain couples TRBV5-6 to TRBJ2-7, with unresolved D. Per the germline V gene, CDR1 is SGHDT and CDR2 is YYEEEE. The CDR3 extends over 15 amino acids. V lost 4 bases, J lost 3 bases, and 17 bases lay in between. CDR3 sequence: CASSPFPTFNYEQYF. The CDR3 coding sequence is TGTGCCAGCAGCCCCTTTCCGACATTTAACTACGAGCAGTACTTC.